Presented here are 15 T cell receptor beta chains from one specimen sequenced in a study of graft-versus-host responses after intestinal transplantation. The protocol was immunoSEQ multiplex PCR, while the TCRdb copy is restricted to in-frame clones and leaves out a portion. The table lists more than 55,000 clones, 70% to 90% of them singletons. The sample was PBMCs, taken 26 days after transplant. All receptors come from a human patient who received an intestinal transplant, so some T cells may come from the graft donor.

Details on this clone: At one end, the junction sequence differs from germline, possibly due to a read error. Here the CDR3 reads CASSDPGQLKF. Written as DNA, the CDR3 is TGTGCCAGCAGTGACCCGGGACAGCTAAAATTC. This chain links TRBV6-1 with TRBJ2-4; 7 nucleotides agree with TRBD1. The CDR3 is 11 residues long. CDR1 and CDR2 from the germline V gene are MNHNS and SASEGT.

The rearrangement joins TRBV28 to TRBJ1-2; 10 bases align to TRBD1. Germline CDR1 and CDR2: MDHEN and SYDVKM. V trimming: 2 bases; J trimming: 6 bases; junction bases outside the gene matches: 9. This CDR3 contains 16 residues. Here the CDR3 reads CASSLKKGQGVHGYTF. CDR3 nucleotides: TGTGCCAGCAGTTTAAAAAAAGGACAGGGGGTTCATGGCTACACCTTC.

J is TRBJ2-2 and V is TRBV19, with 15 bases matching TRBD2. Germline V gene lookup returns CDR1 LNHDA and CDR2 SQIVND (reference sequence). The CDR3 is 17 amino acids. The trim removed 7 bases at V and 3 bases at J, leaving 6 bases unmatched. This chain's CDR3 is CASTRTSGGVDTGELFF. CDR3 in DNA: TGTGCCAGTACTCGGACTAGCGGGGGGGTGGACACCGGGGAGCTGTTTTTT.

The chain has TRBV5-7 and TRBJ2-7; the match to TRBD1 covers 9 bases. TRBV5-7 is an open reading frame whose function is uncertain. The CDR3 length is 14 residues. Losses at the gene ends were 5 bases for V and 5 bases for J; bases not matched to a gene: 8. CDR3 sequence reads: CASRRDRGSHEQYF. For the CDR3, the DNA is TGTGCCAGCAGACGAGACAGGGGGTCCCACGAGCAGTACTTC.

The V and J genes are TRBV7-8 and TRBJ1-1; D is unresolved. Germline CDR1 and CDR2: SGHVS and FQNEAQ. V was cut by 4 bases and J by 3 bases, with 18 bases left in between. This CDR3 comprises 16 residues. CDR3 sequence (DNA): TGTGCCAGCAGCTGGGTCGAGGGAGGAGTGGACACTGAAGCTTTCTTT. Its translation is CASSWVEGGVDTEAFF.

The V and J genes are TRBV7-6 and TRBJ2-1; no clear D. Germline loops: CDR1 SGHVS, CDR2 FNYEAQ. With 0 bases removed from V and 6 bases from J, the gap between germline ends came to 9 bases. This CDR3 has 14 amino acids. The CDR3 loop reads CASSLAQASNEQFF. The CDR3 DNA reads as TGTGCCAGCAGCTTAGCGCAGGCGAGCAATGAGCAGTTCTTC.

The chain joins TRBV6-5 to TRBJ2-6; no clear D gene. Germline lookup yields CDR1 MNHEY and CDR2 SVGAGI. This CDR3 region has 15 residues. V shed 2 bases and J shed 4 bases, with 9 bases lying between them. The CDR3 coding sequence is TGTGCCAGCAGTTACGGTCAGTCCGGGGCCAACGTCCTGACTTTC. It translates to CASSYGQSGANVLTF.

As DNA, the CDR3 is TGTGCCAGCAGTGGGGTGGGGGCTCGCACTGAAGCTTTCTTT. Translation gives CASSGVGARTEAFF. This chain connects TRBV2 to TRBJ1-1; D perhaps matches TRBD1 (6 bases). Germline V gives CDR1 SNHLY, CDR2 FYNNEI. Trimming took off 4 bases at V and 4 bases at J, with 13 bases between the two ends. The CDR3 totals 14 residues.

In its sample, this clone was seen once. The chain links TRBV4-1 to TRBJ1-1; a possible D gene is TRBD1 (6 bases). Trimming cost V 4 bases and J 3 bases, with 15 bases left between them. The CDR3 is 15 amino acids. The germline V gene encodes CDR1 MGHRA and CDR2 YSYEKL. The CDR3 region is CASSRGGADDTEAFF. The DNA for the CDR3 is TGCGCCAGCAGCCGGGGGGGGGCAGATGACACTGAAGCTTTCTTT.

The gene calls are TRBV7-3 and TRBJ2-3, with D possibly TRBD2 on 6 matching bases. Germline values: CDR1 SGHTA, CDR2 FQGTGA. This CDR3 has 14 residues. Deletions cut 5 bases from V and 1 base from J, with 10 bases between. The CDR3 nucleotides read TGTGCCAGCAGCCCCTGGGGGGGCACAGATACGCAGTATTTT. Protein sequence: CASSPWGGTDTQYF.

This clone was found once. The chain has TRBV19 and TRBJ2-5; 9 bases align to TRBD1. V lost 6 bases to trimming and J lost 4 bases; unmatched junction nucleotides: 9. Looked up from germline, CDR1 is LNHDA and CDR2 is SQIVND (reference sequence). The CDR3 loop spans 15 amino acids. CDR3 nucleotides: TGTGCCAGTAGCGTGGGGGGGACAGGGTTAGAGACCCAGTACTTC. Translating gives CASSVGGTGLETQYF.

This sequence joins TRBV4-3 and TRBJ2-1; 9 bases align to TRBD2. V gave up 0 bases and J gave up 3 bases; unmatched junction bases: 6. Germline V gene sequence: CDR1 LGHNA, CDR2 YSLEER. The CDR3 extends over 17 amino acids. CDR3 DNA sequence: TGCGCCAGCAGCCAAGACCGAGATAGCGGGGGCTACAATGAGCAGTTCTTC. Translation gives CASSQDRDSGGYNEQFF.

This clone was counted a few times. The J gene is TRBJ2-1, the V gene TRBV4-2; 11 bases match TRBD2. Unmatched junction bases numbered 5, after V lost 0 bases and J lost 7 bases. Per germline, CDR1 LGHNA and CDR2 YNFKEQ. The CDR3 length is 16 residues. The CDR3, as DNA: TGTGCCAGCAGCCAAGATGGAGCTAGCGGGGGGAATGAGCAGTTCTTC. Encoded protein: CASSQDGASGGNEQFF.

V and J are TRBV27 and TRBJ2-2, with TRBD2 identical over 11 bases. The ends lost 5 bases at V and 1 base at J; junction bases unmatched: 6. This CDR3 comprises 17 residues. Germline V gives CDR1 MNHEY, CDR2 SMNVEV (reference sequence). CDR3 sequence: CASSLRLAGLNTGELFF. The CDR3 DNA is TGTGCCAGCAGTCTAAGACTAGCGGGGTTGAACACCGGGGAGCTGTTTTTT.

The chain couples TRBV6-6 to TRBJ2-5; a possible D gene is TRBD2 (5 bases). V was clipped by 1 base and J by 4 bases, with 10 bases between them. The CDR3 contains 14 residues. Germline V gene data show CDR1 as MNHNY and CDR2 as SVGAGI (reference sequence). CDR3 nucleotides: TGTGCCAGCAGTTACTTGAGGGAACGAGAGACCCAGTACTTC. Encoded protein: CASSYLRERETQYF.